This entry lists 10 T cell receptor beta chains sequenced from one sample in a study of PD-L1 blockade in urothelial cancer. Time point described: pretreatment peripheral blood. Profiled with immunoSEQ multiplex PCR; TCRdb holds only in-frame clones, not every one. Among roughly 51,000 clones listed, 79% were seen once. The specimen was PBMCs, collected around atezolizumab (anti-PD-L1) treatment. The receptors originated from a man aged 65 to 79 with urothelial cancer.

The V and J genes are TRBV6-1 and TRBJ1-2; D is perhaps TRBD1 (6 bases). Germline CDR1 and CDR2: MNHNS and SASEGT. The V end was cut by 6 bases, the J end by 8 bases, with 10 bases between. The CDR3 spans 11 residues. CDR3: CASSTGYGYTF. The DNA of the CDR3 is TGTGCCAGCAGCACAGGGTACGGCTACACCTTC.

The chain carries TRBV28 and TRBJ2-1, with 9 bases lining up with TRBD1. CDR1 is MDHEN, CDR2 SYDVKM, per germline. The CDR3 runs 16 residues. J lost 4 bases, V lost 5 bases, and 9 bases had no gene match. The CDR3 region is CASSTTGTGRYNEQFF. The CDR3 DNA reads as TGTGCCAGCAGTACAACCGGGACAGGGCGTTACAATGAGCAGTTCTTC.

CDR3 sequence: CASSWSGRGGNEQFF. The CDR3 bases are TGCGCCAGCAGCTGGAGCGGGAGGGGGGGCAATGAGCAGTTCTTC. The chain couples TRBV5-1 to TRBJ2-1, with 10 bases matching TRBD2. V lost 3 bases and J lost 6; bases outside the gene matches: 6. The CDR3 consists of 15 residues. CDR1 and CDR2 (germline): SGHRS, YFSETQ.

CDR3 DNA: TGTGCCAGCAGCCAAGAGACATACAATGAGCAGTTCTTC. It translates to CASSQETYNEQFF. The chain joins TRBV14 to TRBJ2-1; D unclear. Germline V lookup: CDR1 SGHDN, CDR2 FVKESK. This CDR3 is 13 amino acids long. Trimming stripped 0 bases from V and 4 bases from J, with 4 bases between.

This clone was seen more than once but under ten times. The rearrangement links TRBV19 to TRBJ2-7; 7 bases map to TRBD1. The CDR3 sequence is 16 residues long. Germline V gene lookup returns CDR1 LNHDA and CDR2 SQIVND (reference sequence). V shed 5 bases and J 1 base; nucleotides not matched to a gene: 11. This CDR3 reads CASSSNPGQPSYEQYF. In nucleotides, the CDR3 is TGTGCCAGTAGTTCTAACCCGGGACAGCCGTCCTACGAGCAGTACTTC.

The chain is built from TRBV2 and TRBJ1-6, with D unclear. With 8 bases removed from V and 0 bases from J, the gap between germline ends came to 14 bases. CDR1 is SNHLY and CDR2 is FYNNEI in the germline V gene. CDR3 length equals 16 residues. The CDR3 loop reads CASRQDFSSYNSPLHF. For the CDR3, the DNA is TGTGCCAGCCGCCAGGACTTTAGCTCCTATAATTCACCCCTCCACTTT.

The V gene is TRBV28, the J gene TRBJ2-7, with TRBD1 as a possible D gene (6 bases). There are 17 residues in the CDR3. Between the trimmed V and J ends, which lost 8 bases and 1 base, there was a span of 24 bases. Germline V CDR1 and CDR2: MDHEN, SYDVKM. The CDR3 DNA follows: TGTGCCAGCTCGCTCCATTCGGACGGGACAAGGTCCTACGAGCAGTACTTC. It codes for CASSLHSDGTRSYEQYF.

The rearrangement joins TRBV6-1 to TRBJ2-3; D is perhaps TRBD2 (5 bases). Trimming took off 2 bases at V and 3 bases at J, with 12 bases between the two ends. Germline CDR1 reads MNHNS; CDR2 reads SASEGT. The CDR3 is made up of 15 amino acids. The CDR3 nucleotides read TGTGCCAGCAGTGAAACCGGGGTGTCGACAGATACGCAGTATTTT. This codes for CASSETGVSTDTQYF.

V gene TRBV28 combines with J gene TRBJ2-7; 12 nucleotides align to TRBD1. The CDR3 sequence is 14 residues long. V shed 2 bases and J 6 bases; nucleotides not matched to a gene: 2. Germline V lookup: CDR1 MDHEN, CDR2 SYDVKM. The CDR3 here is CASSLRDRGPEQYF. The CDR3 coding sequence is TGTGCCAGCAGTTTACGGGACAGGGGGCCCGAGCAGTACTTC.

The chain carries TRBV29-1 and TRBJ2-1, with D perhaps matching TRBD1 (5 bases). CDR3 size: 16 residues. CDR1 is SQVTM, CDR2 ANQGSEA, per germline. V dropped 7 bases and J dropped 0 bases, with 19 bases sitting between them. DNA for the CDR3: TGCAGCGCAATAGGGGATTCTTTGAGCTCCTACAATGAGCAGTTCTTC. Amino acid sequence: CSAIGDSLSSYNEQFF.